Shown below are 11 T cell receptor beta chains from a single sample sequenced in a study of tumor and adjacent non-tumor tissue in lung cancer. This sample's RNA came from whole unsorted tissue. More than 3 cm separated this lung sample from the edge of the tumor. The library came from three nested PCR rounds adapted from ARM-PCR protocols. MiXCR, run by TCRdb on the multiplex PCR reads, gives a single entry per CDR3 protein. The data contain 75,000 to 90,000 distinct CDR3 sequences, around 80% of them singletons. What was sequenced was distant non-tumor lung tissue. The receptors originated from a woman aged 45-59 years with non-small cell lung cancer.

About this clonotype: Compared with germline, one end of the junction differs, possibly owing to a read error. This CDR3 reads CASGDPGLVDASKTGELFF. The CDR3 nucleotides read TGTGCCAGCGGGGACCCGGGGCTAGTGGACGCATCGAAGACCGGGGAGCTGTTTTTT. J is TRBJ2-2 and V is TRBV6-2 or TRBV6-3, with D perhaps matching TRBD1 or TRBD2 (5 bases each). The CDR3 has 19 residues. CDR1 MNHEY and CDR2 SVGEGT come from the germline V gene.

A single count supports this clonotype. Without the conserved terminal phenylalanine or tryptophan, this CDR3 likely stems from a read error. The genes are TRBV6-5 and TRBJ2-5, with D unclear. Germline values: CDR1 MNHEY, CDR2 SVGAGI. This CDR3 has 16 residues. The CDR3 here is CVSSPFPARFQETQYV. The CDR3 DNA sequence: TGTGTCAGCAGTCCTTTCCCGGCTAGGTTCCAAGAGACCCAGTACGTC.

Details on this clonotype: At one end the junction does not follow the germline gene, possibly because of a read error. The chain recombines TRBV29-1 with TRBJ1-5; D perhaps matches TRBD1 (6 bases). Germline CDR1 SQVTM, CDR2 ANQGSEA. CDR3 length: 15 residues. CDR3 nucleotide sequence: TGCAACGTTGAATTAGGTCGAGGGGGAAATCAGCCCCAGCATTTT. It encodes CNVELGRGGNQPQHF.

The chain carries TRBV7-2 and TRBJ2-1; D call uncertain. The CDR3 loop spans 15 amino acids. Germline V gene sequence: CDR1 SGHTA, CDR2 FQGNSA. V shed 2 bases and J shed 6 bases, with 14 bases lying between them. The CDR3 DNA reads TGTGCCAGCAGCTTAAGGGTAGCTACCGGCAATGAGCAGTTCTTC. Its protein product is CASSLRVATGNEQFF.

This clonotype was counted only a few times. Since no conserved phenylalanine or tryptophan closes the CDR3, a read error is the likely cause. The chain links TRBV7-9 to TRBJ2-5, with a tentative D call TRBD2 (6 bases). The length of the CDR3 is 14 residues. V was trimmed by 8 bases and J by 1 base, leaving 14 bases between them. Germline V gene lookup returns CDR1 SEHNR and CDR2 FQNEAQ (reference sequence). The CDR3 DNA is TGTGCCAGCCGGCCCAGCGGGTCCCAAGAGACCCAGTACCTC. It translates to CASRPSGSQETQYL.

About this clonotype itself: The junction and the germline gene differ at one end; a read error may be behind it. The CDR3 coding sequence is TGCAGCGTTAGTCGGGAAGAAGAGGCCCAGTACTTC. It yields the protein CSVSREEEAQYF. This chain uses TRBV29-1 with TRBJ2-5; TRBD2 is a possible D gene (5 bases). The CDR3 runs 12 residues. Germline assignment: CDR1 SQVTM and CDR2 ANQGSEA.

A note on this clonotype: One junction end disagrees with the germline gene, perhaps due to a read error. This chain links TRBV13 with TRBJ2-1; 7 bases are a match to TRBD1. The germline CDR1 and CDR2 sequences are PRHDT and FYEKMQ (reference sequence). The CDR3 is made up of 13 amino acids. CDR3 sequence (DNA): TGTGCCAGTAGCAGGGACAGTCACAATGAACAGTTCTTC. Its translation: CASSRDSHNEQFF.

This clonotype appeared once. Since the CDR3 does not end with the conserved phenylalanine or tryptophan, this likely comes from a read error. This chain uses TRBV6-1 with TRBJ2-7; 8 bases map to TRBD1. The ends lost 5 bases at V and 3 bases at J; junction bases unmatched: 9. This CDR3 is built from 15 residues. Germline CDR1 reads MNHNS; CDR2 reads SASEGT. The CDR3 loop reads CASSPNSGGNYEQYI. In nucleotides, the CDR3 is TGTGCCAGCAGTCCGAACTCAGGGGGCAACTACGAGCAGTACATC.

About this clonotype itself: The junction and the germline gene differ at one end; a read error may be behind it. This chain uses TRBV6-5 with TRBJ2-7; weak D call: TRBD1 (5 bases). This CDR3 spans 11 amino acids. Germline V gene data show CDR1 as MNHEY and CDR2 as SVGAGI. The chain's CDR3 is CVSRRQGERYF. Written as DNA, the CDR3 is TGTGTCAGCAGGCGGCAGGGCGAGCGGTACTTC.

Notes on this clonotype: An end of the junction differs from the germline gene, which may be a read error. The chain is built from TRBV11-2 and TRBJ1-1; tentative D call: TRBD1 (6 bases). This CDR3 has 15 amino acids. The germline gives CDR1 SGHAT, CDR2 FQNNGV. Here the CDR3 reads CANSLEPGANTEIFF. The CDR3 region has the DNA TGTGCCAACAGCTTAGAGCCGGGGGCGAACACTGAAATTTTCTTT.

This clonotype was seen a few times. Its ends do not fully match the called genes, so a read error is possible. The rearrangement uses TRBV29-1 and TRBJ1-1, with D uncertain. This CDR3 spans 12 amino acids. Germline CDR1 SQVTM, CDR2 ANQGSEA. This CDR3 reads CSVGRRNTEVFF. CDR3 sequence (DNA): TGCAGCGTTGGGCGGCGAAACACTGAAGTTTTCTTT.